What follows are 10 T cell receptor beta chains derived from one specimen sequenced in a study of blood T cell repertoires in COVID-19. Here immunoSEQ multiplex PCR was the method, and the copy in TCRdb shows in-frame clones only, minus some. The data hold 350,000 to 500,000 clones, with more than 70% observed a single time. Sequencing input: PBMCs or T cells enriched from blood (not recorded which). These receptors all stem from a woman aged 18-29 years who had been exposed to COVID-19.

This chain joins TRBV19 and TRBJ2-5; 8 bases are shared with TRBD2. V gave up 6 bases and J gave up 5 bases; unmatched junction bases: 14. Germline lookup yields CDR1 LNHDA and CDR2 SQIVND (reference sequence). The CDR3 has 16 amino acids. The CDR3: CASSTILASGGETQYF. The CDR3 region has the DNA TGTGCCAGTAGCACAATACTAGCATCGGGGGGGGAGACCCAGTACTTC.

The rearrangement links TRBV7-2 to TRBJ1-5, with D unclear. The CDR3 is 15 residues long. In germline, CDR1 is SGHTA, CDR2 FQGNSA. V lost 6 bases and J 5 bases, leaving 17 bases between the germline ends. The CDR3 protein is CASSWRTGGDQPQHF. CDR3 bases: TGTGCCAGCAGTTGGAGAACGGGAGGAGATCAGCCCCAGCATTTT. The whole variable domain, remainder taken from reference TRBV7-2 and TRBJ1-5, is GAGVSQSPSNKVTEKGKDVELRCDPISGHTALYWYRQSLGQGLEFLIYFQGNSAPDKSGLPSDRFSAERTGGSVSTLTIQRTQQEDSAVYLCASSWRTGGDQPQHFGDGTRLSIL.

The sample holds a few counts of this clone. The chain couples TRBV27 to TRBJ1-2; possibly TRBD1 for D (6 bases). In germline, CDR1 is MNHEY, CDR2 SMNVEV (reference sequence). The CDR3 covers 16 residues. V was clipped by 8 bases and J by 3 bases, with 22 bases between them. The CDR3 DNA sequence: TGTGCCAGCGGAAGCCTCACAGGGTATCGTGACTATGGCTACACCTTC. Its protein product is CASGSLTGYRDYGYTF.

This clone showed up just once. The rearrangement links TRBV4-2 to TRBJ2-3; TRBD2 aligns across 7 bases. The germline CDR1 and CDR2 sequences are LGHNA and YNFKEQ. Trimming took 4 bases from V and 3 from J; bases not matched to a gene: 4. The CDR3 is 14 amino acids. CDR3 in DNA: TGTGCCAGCAGCCCTTCTAGCGGAACAGATACGCAGTATTTT. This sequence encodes CASSPSSGTDTQYF.

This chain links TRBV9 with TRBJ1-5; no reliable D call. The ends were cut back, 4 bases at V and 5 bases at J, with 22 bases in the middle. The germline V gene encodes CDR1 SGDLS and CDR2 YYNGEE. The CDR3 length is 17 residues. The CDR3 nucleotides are TGTGCCAGCAGCTCTATTGGTCGGGGAAGGTGGGATCAGCCCCAGCATTTT. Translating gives CASSSIGRGRWDQPQHF.

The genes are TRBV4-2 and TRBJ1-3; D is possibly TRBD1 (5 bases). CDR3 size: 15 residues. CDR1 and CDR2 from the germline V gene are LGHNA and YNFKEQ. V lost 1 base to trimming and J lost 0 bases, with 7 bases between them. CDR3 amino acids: CASSQATGSGNTIYF. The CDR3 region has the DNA TGTGCCAGCAGCCAAGCTACAGGCTCTGGAAACACCATATATTTT.

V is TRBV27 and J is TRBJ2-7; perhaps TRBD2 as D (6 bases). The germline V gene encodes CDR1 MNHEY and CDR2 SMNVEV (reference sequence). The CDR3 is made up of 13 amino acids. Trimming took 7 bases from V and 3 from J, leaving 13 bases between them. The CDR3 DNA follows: TGTGCCAGCACCCCCGGGAGCCTCTACGAGCAGTACTTC. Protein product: CASTPGSLYEQYF.

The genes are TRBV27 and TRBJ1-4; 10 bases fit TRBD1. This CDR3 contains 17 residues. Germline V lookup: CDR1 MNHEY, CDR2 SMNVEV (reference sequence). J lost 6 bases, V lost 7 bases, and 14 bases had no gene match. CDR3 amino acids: CASKSRSSGTGDEKLFF. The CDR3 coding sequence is TGTGCCAGCAAATCCCGATCTAGCGGGACAGGGGATGAAAAACTGTTTTTT.

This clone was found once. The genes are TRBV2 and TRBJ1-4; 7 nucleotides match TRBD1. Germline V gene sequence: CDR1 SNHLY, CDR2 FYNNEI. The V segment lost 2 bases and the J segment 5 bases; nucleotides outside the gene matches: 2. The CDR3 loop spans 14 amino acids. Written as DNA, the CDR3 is TGTGCCAGCAGTGAACAGGGGGAGAATGAAAAACTGTTTTTT. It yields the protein CASSEQGENEKLFF.

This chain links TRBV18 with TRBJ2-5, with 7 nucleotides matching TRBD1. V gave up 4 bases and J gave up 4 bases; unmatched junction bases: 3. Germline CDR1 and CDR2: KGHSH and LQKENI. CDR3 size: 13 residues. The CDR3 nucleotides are TGTGCCAGCTCACATAACAGGGGAGAGACCCAGTACTTC. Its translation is CASSHNRGETQYF.